Listed below are T cell receptor beta chains from one sample, sequenced in a study of cytotoxic CD8 clonotypes in ibrutinib-treated CLL. Sequenced by immunoSEQ multiplex PCR; TCRdb stores in-frame clones only, minus some. The sample has under 300,000 clones, about three quarters seen once; the top ten hold 15% to 19%. The sample in question was PBMCs, obtained after 24 months of ibrutinib treatment. Receptor source: a human donor with chronic lymphocytic leukemia. Each CDR3 is given with its conserved first and last residue. The order of the fields is clone size, V gene, D gene, J gene, CDR3 protein, CDR3 DNA. A D gene is named only where the DNA matches it firmly. The size entry is marked missing in some rows and otherwise reads once, few, many or a size class.

.,TRBV18,.,TRBJ2-7,CASSPIAGAIGNEQYF,TGTGCCAGCTCACCAATTGCGGGGGCAATAGGGAACGAGCAGTACTTC
few,TRBV6-5,TRBD1,TRBJ2-7,CASSYSGQGYEQYF,TGTGCCAGCAGTTACTCGGGACAGGGGTACGAGCAGTACTTC
.,TRBV29-1,.,TRBJ2-1,CSVSVAAEQFF,TGCAGCGTCTCTGTAGCGGCTGAGCAGTTCTTC
.,TRBV11-3,TRBD2,TRBJ2-2,CASSLDGRATGELFF,TGTGCCAGCAGCTTAGACGGGAGGGCCACCGGGGAGCTGTTTTTT
few,TRBV27,TRBD2,TRBJ2-5,CASSWGGREQETQYF,TGTGCCAGCAGTTGGGGAGGGCGGGAACAAGAGACCCAGTACTTC
.,TRBV6-6,.,TRBJ1-2,CASSSPLGGGYTF,TGTGCCAGCAGTTCCCCCCTGGGAGGGGGCTACACCTTC
.,TRBV28,TRBD2,TRBJ2-4,CASSLYSGSGSGTAKNIQYF,TGTGCCAGCAGTTTATACTCGGGTAGCGGGAGTGGTACGGCCAAAAACATTCAGTACTTC
.,TRBV5-4,TRBD2,TRBJ2-5,CASRGLATETQYF,TGTGCCAGCCGCGGACTAGCGACAGAGACCCAGTACTTC
.,TRBV7-8,TRBD1,TRBJ2-7,CASSSGTALSEQYF,TGTGCCAGCAGCTCAGGGACAGCCCTAAGCGAGCAGTACTTC
.,TRBV7-8,.,TRBJ2-1,CASSLVPNEQFF,TGTGCCAGCAGCTTAGTTCCCAATGAGCAGTTCTTC
.,TRBV18,.,TRBJ2-7,CASSPGDTTYEQYF,TGTGCCAGCTCACCAGGGGACACCACCTACGAGCAGTACTTC
.,TRBV7-9,.,TRBJ1-2,CASLPQQKASNYGYTF,TGTGCCAGCCTACCCCAGCAAAAGGCGTCTAACTATGGCTACACCTTC
.,TRBV7-2,TRBD2,TRBJ2-1,CASSPIAGLINNEQFF,TGTGCCAGCAGCCCTATAGCGGGATTAATAAACAATGAGCAGTTCTTC
once,TRBV25-1,TRBD1,TRBJ2-3,CASSEAGTGGYTQYF,TGTGCCAGCAGTGAGGCGGGGACAGGAGGTTATACGCAGTATTTT
.,TRBV7-9,.,TRBJ2-2,CASSLEGAESTGELFF,TGTGCCAGCAGCTTAGAAGGAGCGGAGTCTACCGGGGAGCTGTTTTTT
.,TRBV9,.,TRBJ2-1,CASSAPPGAGKYNEQFF,TGTGCCAGCAGCGCCCCCCCCGGGGCAGGGAAATACAATGAGCAGTTCTTC
few,TRBV27,TRBD1,TRBJ1-2,CASSFQGQGGGYTF,TGTGCCAGCAGTTTCCAGGGACAGGGTGGCGGCTACACCTTC
.,TRBV6-5,TRBD1,TRBJ1-1,CASSNRGGYTEAFF,TGTGCCAGCAGTAACAGGGGTGGGTACACTGAAGCTTTCTTT
.,TRBV15,.,TRBJ2-3,CATSTQGSTQYF,TGTGCCACCAGCACACAGGGAAGTACGCAGTATTTT
once,TRBV27,TRBD1,TRBJ1-5,CASSFRQGGNQPQHF,TGTGCCAGCAGTTTTCGACAGGGTGGCAATCAGCCCCAGCATTTT
.,TRBV2,.,TRBJ2-7,CASSEQEGEGRQYF,TGTGCCAGCAGTGAACAGGAGGGTGAGGGGCGGCAGTACTTC
.,TRBV7-3,.,TRBJ2-1,CASSLGSEGEQFF,TGTGCCAGCAGCTTGGGGTCGGAGGGTGAGCAGTTCTTC
few,TRBV30,.,TRBJ2-6,CASGGWWTNSGANVLTF,TGTGCCTCGGGCGGTTGGTGGACTAACTCTGGGGCCAACGTCCTGACTTTC
.,TRBV7-3,.,TRBJ2-7,CASSLGAARSPYEQYF,TGTGCCAGCAGCTTAGGGGCGGCCAGATCACCCTACGAGCAGTACTTC
.,TRBV7-9,.,TRBJ1-1,CASSLVNRLNTEAFF,TGTGCCAGCAGCTTAGTAAACAGGTTGAACACTGAAGCTTTCTTT
.,TRBV6-5,.,TRBJ2-7,CASSYSGSLEQYF,TGTGCCAGCAGTTACTCGGGGAGCCTCGAGCAGTACTTC
.,TRBV29-1,TRBD2,TRBJ2-3,CSVEPPGLAPDTQYF,TGCAGCGTTGAACCTCCGGGACTAGCCCCAGATACGCAGTATTTT
.,TRBV28,.,TRBJ1-5,CASSSVYADQPQHF,TGTGCCAGCAGTTCCGTGTACGCCGACCAGCCCCAGCATTTT
.,TRBV21-1,.,TRBJ2-5,CASTQEGEQETQYF,TGTGCCAGCACCCAAGAAGGCGAGCAAGAGACCCAGTACTTC
.,TRBV5-6,.,TRBJ2-2,CASSLAAANTGELFF,TGTGCCAGCAGCTTGGCCGCAGCGAACACCGGGGAGCTGTTTTTT
.,TRBV20-1,.,TRBJ1-5,CSARDGRNQHF,TGCAGTGCAAGGGACGGACGGAACCAGCATTTT
once,TRBV7-9,.,TRBJ1-5,CASSLAGSHQPQHF,TGTGCCAGCAGCTTAGCAGGGAGTCATCAGCCCCAGCATTTT
few,TRBV6-5,TRBD2,TRBJ2-7,CASSKQTSGNYEQYF,TGTGCCAGCAGCAAACAAACTAGCGGTAACTACGAGCAGTACTTC
.,TRBV9,.,TRBJ1-5,CASSPRGGDNQPQHF,TGTGCCAGCAGCCCGCGAGGGGGGGATAATCAGCCCCAGCATTTT
.,TRBV7-2,.,TRBJ2-7,CASSFQKPLEQYF,TGTGCCAGCAGCTTTCAAAAACCCCTAGAGCAGTACTTC
few,TRBV4-1,.,TRBJ1-3,CASSIGPDQLGGASGNTIYF,TGCGCCAGCAGCATCGGGCCCGATCAGTTGGGGGGCGCGTCTGGAAACACCATATATTTT
.,TRBV28,TRBD1,TRBJ1-1,CASSSPGQGLTEAFF,TGTGCCAGCAGTTCGCCGGGACAGGGGTTAACTGAAGCTTTCTTT
few,TRBV4-2,.,TRBJ2-7,CASSQASGVSYEQYF,TGTGCCAGCAGCCAAGCATCAGGGGTCTCCTACGAGCAGTACTTC
.,TRBV6-5,.,TRBJ1-5,CASRATGNQPQHF,TGTGCCAGCAGAGCCACAGGGAACCAGCCCCAGCATTTT
.,TRBV18,.,TRBJ1-4,CASSPQGIREKLFF,TGTGCCAGCTCACCCCAGGGAATTCGCGAAAAACTGTTTTTT
.,TRBV28,TRBD1,TRBJ2-2,CASSPTGYTGELFF,TGTGCCAGCAGTCCGACAGGGTACACCGGGGAGCTGTTTTTT
.,TRBV28,TRBD2,TRBJ2-5,CASSLLLAGVRGAQYF,TGTGCCAGCAGTTTATTACTAGCGGGGGTCCGGGGGGCCCAGTACTTC
once,TRBV2,.,TRBJ2-3,CASREDGTDTQYF,TGTGCCAGCAGGGAGGACGGCACAGATACGCAGTATTTT
few,TRBV5-4,.,TRBJ1-2,CASSLETDYGYTF,TGTGCCAGCAGCTTGGAGACAGACTATGGCTACACCTTC
.,TRBV30,.,TRBJ2-4,CAWSVGGAEAKNIQYF,TGTGCCTGGAGTGTTGGGGGGGCAGAGGCCAAAAACATTCAGTACTTC
.,TRBV9,TRBD2,TRBJ2-7,CASSARLAGAGEQYF,TGTGCCAGCAGCGCCCGACTAGCGGGAGCAGGGGAGCAGTACTTC
.,TRBV4-2,.,TRBJ2-7,CASSQGAGPIYEQYF,TGTGCCAGCAGCCAAGGGGCAGGGCCGATTTACGAGCAGTACTTC
.,TRBV28,.,TRBJ2-7,CASSSLPWGSYEQYF,TGTGCCAGCAGTTCCCTACCGTGGGGGAGCTACGAGCAGTACTTC
few,TRBV18,.,TRBJ1-1,CASSPFQGGTEAFF,TGTGCCAGCTCACCTTTTCAGGGAGGCACTGAAGCTTTCTTT
.,TRBV2,TRBD1,TRBJ2-1,CASNLDRGLHEQFF,TGTGCCAGCAATTTGGACAGGGGGCTGCATGAGCAGTTCTTC
few,TRBV5-1,.,TRBJ1-5,CASSLGSNQPQHF,TGCGCCAGCAGCTTGGGGTCGAATCAGCCCCAGCATTTT
.,TRBV11-3,.,TRBJ2-6,CASSSPMGDGANVLTF,TGTGCCAGCAGCTCCCCCATGGGGGATGGGGCCAACGTCCTGACTTTC
.,TRBV6-5,TRBD2,TRBJ2-1,CASSYGSSGGPGEQFF,TGTGCCAGCAGTTACGGGTCTAGCGGGGGTCCCGGGGAGCAGTTCTTC
.,TRBV5-4,.,TRBJ1-1,CASSLPGTEAFF,TGTGCCAGCAGCCTACCAGGGACTGAAGCTTTCTTT
.,TRBV5-1,.,TRBJ2-3,CASSLARGLYTDTQYF,TGCGCCAGCAGCTTGGCGAGGGGTCTCTACACAGATACGCAGTATTTT
.,TRBV30,TRBD1,TRBJ1-2,CASPTGPANYGYTF,TGTGCCTCCCCGACAGGGCCTGCTAACTATGGCTACACCTTC
.,TRBV5-1,.,TRBJ2-2,CASRETDAGELFF,TGCGCCAGCAGAGAAACTGACGCCGGGGAGCTGTTTTTT